The 5 T cell receptor beta chains reported below all come from one sample, sequenced in a study of PD-L1 blockade in urothelial cancer. Clones were sequenced by immunoSEQ multiplex PCR, and TCRdb holds only the in-frame ones, with some missing. In the table there are under 55,000 clones, approximately 79% of which are singletons. The time point here: pretreatment peripheral blood. Sequencing used PBMCs, obtained around atezolizumab (anti-PD-L1) treatment. These receptors originate from a man aged 65-85 years with urothelial cancer.

CDR3 protein: CASSIDLLGQGDGYTF. CDR3 DNA: TGTGCCAGTAGTATAGATCTATTGGGACAGGGGGATGGCTACACCTTC. This sequence joins TRBV19 and TRBJ1-2, with 11 bases lining up with TRBD1. V shed 0 bases and J 6 bases; nucleotides not matched to a gene: 6. Germline V gene data show CDR1 as LNHDA and CDR2 as SQIVND (reference sequence). The CDR3 sequence is 16 residues long.

J is TRBJ2-5 and V is TRBV13; TRBD2 aligns across 11 bases. Germline CDR1 is PRHDT and CDR2 is FYEKMQ (reference sequence). V was clipped by 5 bases and J by 4 bases; unmatched bases: 6. The CDR3 covers 15 residues. The CDR3 is CASSRPLAGGETQYF. CDR3 DNA sequence: TGTGCCAGCAGCCGCCCGCTAGCGGGGGGAGAGACCCAGTACTTC.

This sequence joins TRBV7-5 and TRBJ2-5; no check of the table's D call, TRBD1, against the DNA was made. TRBV7-5 is listed as a pseudogene. The CDR3 spans 13 residues. The CDR3 bases are TGTGTCAGAAGCTTGGGACAGGAAGAGACCCAGTACTTC. It is translated as CVRSLGQEETQYF.

V and J are TRBV4-3 and TRBJ2-1; 10 positions match TRBD2. V lost 4 bases to trimming and J lost 5 bases; unmatched junction nucleotides: 5. The CDR3 spans 15 residues. From germline, CDR1 is LGHNA and CDR2 YSLEER. For the CDR3, the DNA is TGCGCCAGCAGCCGTCTAGCGGGGGCCAACAATGAGCAGTTCTTC. Protein: CASSRLAGANNEQFF.

This clone was counted between two and nine times. The V and J genes are TRBV7-2 and TRBJ2-7; 9 nucleotides agree with TRBD2. CDR1 is SGHTA, CDR2 FQGNSA, per germline. Trimming took 1 base from V and 2 from J; bases not matched to a gene: 6. The CDR3 is made up of 16 amino acids. The DNA for the CDR3 is TGTGCCAGCAGCTTAGACTGGTCTAGCGGGACCTACGAGCAGTACTTC. Translated: CASSLDWSSGTYEQYF.